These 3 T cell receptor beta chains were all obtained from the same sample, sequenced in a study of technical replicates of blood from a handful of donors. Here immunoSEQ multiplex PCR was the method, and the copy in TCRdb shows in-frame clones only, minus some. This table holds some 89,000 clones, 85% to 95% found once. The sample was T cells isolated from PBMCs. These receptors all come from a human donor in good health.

CDR3 residues: CAWSARTGRAKNIQYF. The CDR3 DNA sequence: TGTGCCTGGAGTGCCCGGACAGGCAGAGCCAAAAACATTCAGTACTTC. J is TRBJ2-4 and V is TRBV30, with TRBD1 identical over 7 bases. From germline, CDR1 is GTSNPN and CDR2 SVGIG (reference sequence). The CDR3 is 16 amino acids. The V and J ends lost 1 base and 0 bases, in that order; junction bases with no gene match: 6.

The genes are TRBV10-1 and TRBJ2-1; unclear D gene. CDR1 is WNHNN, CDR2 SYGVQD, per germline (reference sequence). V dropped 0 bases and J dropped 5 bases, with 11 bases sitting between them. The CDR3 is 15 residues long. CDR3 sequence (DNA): TGCGCCAGCAGTGAGTCGACTCCTCGAAACAATGAGCAGTTCTTC. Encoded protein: CASSESTPRNNEQFF.

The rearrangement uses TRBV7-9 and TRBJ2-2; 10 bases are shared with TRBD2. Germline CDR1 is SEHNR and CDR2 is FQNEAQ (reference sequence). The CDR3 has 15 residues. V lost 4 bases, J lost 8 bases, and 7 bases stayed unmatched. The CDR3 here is CASSYTGTSAGELFF. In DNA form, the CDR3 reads TGTGCCAGCAGCTATACCGGGACTAGCGCTGGGGAGCTGTTTTTT.